This T cell receptor beta chain was captured in a study of blood T cell repertoires in COVID-19. In the study overall: Samples of COVID-19 (acute and convalescent) were obtained from the United States, Italy and Spain. Sources were T cells, B-cell-depleted T cells, or PBMCs; the material itself was cDNA or gDNA.

The authors' processing: Reference gene primer amplification gave estimated nucleated cell counts. Sequencing used immunoSEQ multiplex PCR; TCRdb keeps in-frame clones, though not all of them. The V and J calls and clone size were taken over from that table, and D and trimming were inferred from the DNA. Altogether roughly 80,000 clones are present, approximately 80% being singletons, with the ten largest covering about 12%. This clone occurred once. The sequencing input was peripheral blood. The sequence was collected from a man older than 75 with acute or convalescent COVID-19.

The CDR3 protein is CASSRFRGSYNEQFF. The CDR3 nucleotides are TGTGCCAGCAGCCGATTTCGGGGCTCCTACAATGAGCAGTTCTTC. This chain connects TRBV6-5 to TRBJ2-1; weak D call: TRBD2 (5 bases). Germline V gives CDR1 MNHEY, CDR2 SVGAGI. The CDR3 is 15 residues long. V was trimmed by 6 bases and J by 0 bases, leaving 12 bases between them.